The 10 T cell receptor beta chains listed next were all sequenced from one sample in a study of T cells in Graves' hyperthyroidism and ophthalmopathy. TCR beta CDR3 region amplification was performed from RNA transcripts. Using the HTBI primer set, a first-round RT-PCR was run on the TCR CDR3. TCRdb redid the calling of the multiplex PCR reads with MiXCR, one entry per CDR3 protein. The profile shows more than 300,000 distinct CDR3 sequences, about 18% of them singletons. Sequencing was done on a sample of blood. These receptors were obtained from a man aged 18 to 29 with Graves' ophthalmopathy.

The table lists this clonotype with many counts. CDR3 protein: CASRRQTYEQYF. The DNA for the CDR3 is TGTGCCAGCAGAAGACAGACCTACGAGCAGTACTTC. This chain uses TRBV7-3 with TRBJ2-7; D possibly corresponds to TRBD1 (5 bases). This CDR3 has 12 amino acids. V gave up 6 bases and J gave up 2 bases, with 8 bases separating them. The V gene's germline CDR1 is SGHTA and CDR2 FQGTGA.

Note on this clonotype: The junction departs from the called germline gene at one end, perhaps through a read error. The V call is TRBV18, the J call TRBJ1-1; D is undetermined. The CDR3 runs to 16 residues. The germline V gene has CDR1 KGHSH and CDR2 LQKENI. CDR3 in amino acids: CASLPPETYRGAEAFF. CDR3 nucleotides: TGTGCCAGCTTACCACCCGAAACCTACCGTGGGGCTGAAGCTTTCTTT.

This clonotype was seen repeatedly, ten times or more. The chain links TRBV27 to TRBJ2-7, with TRBD1 matching 10 bases. V was pared by 3 bases and J by 6 bases, with 5 bases of the junction left unmatched. CDR1 is MNHEY, CDR2 SMNVEV, per germline (reference sequence). There are 14 residues in the CDR3. CDR3 nucleotide sequence: TGTGCCAGCAGTTTGGGGACAGGGGTCGTCGAGCAGTACTTC. Encoded protein: CASSLGTGVVEQYF.

V usage is TRBV7-3 and J usage is TRBJ1-5; D is perhaps TRBD1 (6 bases). Germline V gene data show CDR1 as SGHTA and CDR2 as FQGTGA. The ends were cut back, 2 bases at V and 0 bases at J, with 20 bases in the middle. This CDR3 has 19 residues. The CDR3 protein is CASSLGGGGRDFSNQPQHF. In DNA, the CDR3 is TGTGCCAGCAGCTTAGGGGGCGGCGGCAGGGACTTTAGCAATCAGCCCCAGCATTTT.

This clonotype has just a few counts. This chain uses TRBV5-4 with TRBJ2-7; 9 nucleotides align to TRBD1. Germline V gene data show CDR1 as SGHNT and CDR2 as YYREEE (reference sequence). With V trimmed by 4 bases and J by 5 bases, 10 bases remained unmatched. The CDR3 is made up of 15 amino acids. CDR3 protein: CASSKSGTGYHEQYF. CDR3 DNA: TGTGCCAGCAGCAAATCCGGGACAGGGTACCACGAGCAGTACTTC. The full variable domain, with the rest looked up from reference TRBV5-4 and TRBJ2-7, is ETGVTQSPTHLIKTRGQQVTLRCSSQSGHNTVSWYQQALGQGPQFIFQYYREEENGRGNFPPRFSGLQFPNYSSELNVNALELDDSALYLCASSKSGTGYHEQYFGPGTRLTVT.

This chain uses TRBV13 with TRBJ1-1; 9 bases agree with TRBD1. The CDR3 loop spans 13 amino acids. Trimming cost V 5 bases and J 7 bases; bases outside gene matches: 5. Per the germline V gene, CDR1 is PRHDT and CDR2 is FYEKMQ (reference sequence). The DNA for the CDR3 is TGTGCCAGCAGCACCCGACAGGGGGATGAAGCTTTCTTT. Translated: CASSTRQGDEAFF.

The V and J genes are TRBV2 and TRBJ2-7; 9 positions agree with TRBD1. CDR3 size: 14 residues. V shed 3 bases and J 4 bases; nucleotides not matched to a gene: 4. Germline CDR1 is SNHLY and CDR2 is FYNNEI. The CDR3 sequence is CASSDGTGWYEQYF. Written as DNA, the CDR3 is TGTGCCAGCAGTGACGGGACAGGGTGGTACGAGCAGTACTTC. Full variable domain (remainder filled in from reference TRBV2 and TRBJ2-7): EPEVTQTPSHQVTQMGQEVILRCVPISNHLYFYWYRQILGQKVEFLVSFYNNEISEKSEIFDDQFSVERPDGSNFTLKIRSTKLEDSAMYFCASSDGTGWYEQYFGPGTRLTVT.

This clonotype was seen at least ten times. The V gene is TRBV7-9, the J gene TRBJ2-3, with 10 positions matching TRBD2. The CDR3 spans 15 residues. Per the germline V gene, CDR1 is SEHNR and CDR2 is FQNEAQ (reference sequence). V shed 1 base and J 6 bases; nucleotides not matched to a gene: 4. The CDR3 sequence: CASSLGVLAGDTQYF. As DNA, the CDR3 is TGTGCCAGCAGCTTAGGGGTACTAGCGGGGGATACGCAGTATTTT.

This clonotype was counted a few times. DNA for the CDR3: TGCGCCAGCAGCCAAGGTACTAGCGTGTCCTTAGAGACCCAGTACTTC. Amino acid sequence: CASSQGTSVSLETQYF. The genes are TRBV4-1 and TRBJ2-5; 7 bases are a match to TRBD2. The CDR3 extends over 16 amino acids. Germline assignment: CDR1 MGHRA and CDR2 YSYEKL. After removal of 1 base from V and 4 bases from J, the junction contained 9 bases not matched to a gene.

This clonotype has at least ten counts. The chain has TRBV12-3 or TRBV12-4 and TRBJ2-7, with 7 bases fitting TRBD2. The CDR3 length is 17 residues. The J segment lost 7 bases and the V segment lost 5 bases, leaving 20 bases of the junction unmatched. The CDR3 is CASSQGDLAALLGEQYF. DNA for the CDR3: TGTGCCAGCAGTCAGGGCGACCTAGCGGCCCTACTTGGGGAGCAGTACTTC.